The clone carrying this TCR beta chain occurred a few times. For the second PCR, which ran for about 7 to 11 cycles, a sample-barcoded 5' primer and a J-beta primer mix were used. TCRdb independently ran MiXCR on the 5' RACE reads; one entry per CDR3 protein. This sample has about 1.1 million distinct CDR3 sequences, with 30% to 40% found just once. This sample stems from a study of blood T cells in healthy people across ages. V shed 2 bases, J shed 13 bases, and the junction held 17 bases outside the gene matches. CDR1 and CDR2 (germline): DFQATT, SNEGSKA (reference sequence). The CDR3 has 16 residues.

The TCR comes from a man younger than 35 in good health. The chain uses TRBV20-1 and TRBJ2-4; 10 bases fit TRBD1. The material sequenced was blood. CDR3 sequence (DNA): TGCAGTGCTAGACCAATAAGGGACAGGGGAATGAGTGAGCAGTACTTC. Protein product: CSARPIRDRGMSEQYF.